This T cell receptor (beta chain) comes out of a study of blood T cell repertoires in COVID-19. Study overall: Researchers got acute and convalescent COVID-19 samples from the United States, Italy and Spain. PBMCs, B-cell-depleted T cells, or T cells provided the cDNA or gDNA that made up the material.

Patients from Seattle were sampled longitudinally, starting during active infection. Looked up from germline, CDR1 is SGDLS and CDR2 is YYNGEE. There are 17 residues in the CDR3. After removal of 3 bases from V and 4 bases from J, the junction contained 10 bases not matched to a gene. In the original analysis: Reference gene primers were amplified, and this amplification served to estimate nucleated cell counts. Repertoires were generated with immunoSEQ multiplex PCR, while TCRdb's copy carries only in-frame clones and drops some. For V, J and clone size, that table is used; D and trimming come from the DNA. Seen here are about 200,000 clones, 80% to 95% observed once, and the top ten hold around 0.84%.

The sequenced sample consisted of peripheral blood. The chain uses TRBV9 and TRBJ2-1; 10 nucleotides agree with TRBD2. The source of this sequence is a man aged 55 to 70 with COVID-19, enrolled during active disease. This chain's CDR3 is CASSAYPGTSAYNEQFF. CDR3 in DNA: TGTGCCAGCAGCGCCTACCCCGGGACTAGCGCATACAATGAGCAGTTCTTC. Full variable domain (rest looked up from reference TRBV9 and TRBJ2-1): DSGVTQTPKHLITATGQRVTLRCSPRSGDLSVYWYQQSLDQGLQFLIQYYNGEERAKGNILERFSAQQFPDLHSELNLSSLELGDSALYFCASSAYPGTSAYNEQFFGPGTRLTVL.